The sequence of this TCR beta chain was determined in a study of blood T cell repertoires in COVID-19. Background on the study: Collection of acute and convalescent COVID-19 samples took place in the United States, Italy and Spain. In each case, the material was cDNA or gDNA derived from T cells, B-cell-depleted T cells, or PBMCs.

Methods used by the authors: Estimates of nucleated cell counts were drawn from the amplification of reference gene primers. Method: immunoSEQ multiplex PCR; TCRdb's copy keeps in-frame clones and lacks some. The DNA was the basis for D and trimming; V, J and clone size are from that table. Counted here are under 150,000 clones, about 88% occurring once; the ten biggest clones make up roughly 15%. Germline loops: CDR1 ENHRY, CDR2 SYGVKD. The CDR3 has 14 residues. V was clipped by 3 bases and J by 5 bases, with 13 bases between them. This TCR was recovered from a woman of 80 years or more with acute or convalescent COVID-19. Specimen: peripheral blood. The chain uses TRBV10-3 and TRBJ1-1; D is undetermined. CDR3 protein: CAISEQSGRTEAFF. CDR3 nucleotides: TGTGCCATCAGTGAACAGTCGGGGAGGACTGAAGCTTTCTTT.